Shown below are 6 T cell receptor beta chains from a single sample sequenced in a study of pediatric ulcerative colitis. Only in-frame clones appear in the TCRdb table, and some are missing; sequencing was by immunoSEQ multiplex PCR. The sample consists of fewer than 40,000 clones, less than 90% of them appearing once. Material: blood. The receptors derive from a girl aged 10-17 years with moderate ulcerative colitis.

This clone appeared a single time. V gene TRBV5-1 combines with J gene TRBJ1-1, with a tentative D call TRBD1 (6 bases). The CDR3 runs 13 residues. CDR1 is SGHRS and CDR2 is YFSETQ in the germline V gene. The V end lost 5 bases, the J end lost 3 bases, and 11 bases lay between the germline ends. CDR3 DNA sequence: TGCGCCAGCAGTTATAAGGGGGACACTGAAGCTTTCTTT. Protein: CASSYKGDTEAFF.

This clone was picked up one time. J is TRBJ1-1 and V is TRBV7-9; 10 bases map to TRBD1. Losses at the gene ends were 5 bases for V and 1 base for J; bases not matched to a gene: 4. Germline CDR1 and CDR2: SEHNR and FQNEAQ (reference sequence). There are 15 residues in the CDR3. CDR3 in DNA: TGTGCCAGCAGCACCTGGACAGGGGGGAACACTGAAGCTTTCTTT. It yields the protein CASSTWTGGNTEAFF.

This clone has only one observation. This chain connects TRBV7-3 to TRBJ1-4, with TRBD1 as a possible D gene (6 bases). Trimming took 8 bases from V and 0 from J, leaving 13 bases between them. The CDR3 contains 15 residues. Germline values: CDR1 SGHTA, CDR2 FQGTGA. CDR3 protein: CASGRGDATNEKLFF. The CDR3 DNA sequence: TGTGCCAGCGGCAGGGGAGATGCAACTAATGAAAAACTGTTTTTT.

Here the CDR3 DNA reads TGTGCCAGCAGTTCAGAAACCACGCAGTACTTC. Translation: CASSSETTQYF. The J gene is TRBJ2-7, the V gene TRBV6-5; no clear D gene. Germline-derived CDR1 and CDR2 are MNHEY and SVGAGI. This CDR3 is built from 11 residues. V dropped 4 bases and J dropped 9 bases, with 10 bases sitting between them.

The CDR3 spells CASSPSSAGVGGEQFF. CDR3 bases: TGCGCCAGCAGCCCCTCCTCAGCGGGAGTAGGCGGTGAGCAGTTCTTC. The J gene is TRBJ2-1, the V gene TRBV4-1; 8 bases align to TRBD2. V dropped 4 bases and J dropped 9; count of bases not matched to a gene: 14. Germline V gene sequence: CDR1 MGHRA, CDR2 YSYEKL. The CDR3 has 16 amino acids.

This chain connects TRBV19 to TRBJ2-1; TRBD2 agrees at 7 bases. Looked up from germline, CDR1 is LNHDA and CDR2 is SQIVND (reference sequence). Unmatched junction bases numbered 7, after V lost 5 bases and J lost 6 bases. The CDR3 sequence is 14 residues long. This chain's CDR3 is CASSQGGSSNEQFF. The CDR3 DNA is TGTGCCAGTAGTCAGGGCGGGAGTAGCAATGAGCAGTTCTTC.